The clone carrying this T cell receptor beta chain was counted at least ten times. Germline assignment: CDR1 MGHDK and CDR2 SYGVNS. V was pared by 1 base and J by 0 bases, with 3 bases of the junction left unmatched. This CDR3 region has 17 residues. The data are from a study of blood T cells in healthy people across ages. The use of a sample-barcoded 5' primer and a J-beta primer mix characterized a second PCR of about 7 to 12 cycles. TCRdb re-analysed the 5' RACE reads in MiXCR, keeping a single row per CDR3 protein. The table records roughly 830,000 distinct CDR3 sequences, approximately 59% of them present only once.

The sample comprised blood. The rearrangement uses TRBV25-1 and TRBJ2-6; 7 bases line up with TRBD2. The receptor was isolated from a man aged 25 to 45 in good health. CDR3 nucleotides: TGTGCCAGCAGTGAATGGGGAGGGACCTCTGGGGCCAACGTCCTGACTTTC. Amino acids: CASSEWGGTSGANVLTF.